This T cell receptor beta chain was recorded in a study of shared clonotypes between healthy human individuals. General study points: A small donor pool kept down the genetic and exposure-history diversity that was represented.

As regards this clone: Its specificity is not known.

Method: immunoSEQ multiplex PCR; TCRdb's copy keeps in-frame clones and lacks some. The repertoire holds a few million clones, with more than 90% as singletons. Subsets obtained from CD4+ cells comprised CD45RA+ naive and CD45RA-negative memory cells. V dropped 3 bases and J dropped 4 bases, with 8 bases sitting between them. In germline, CDR1 is SGHRS, CDR2 YFSETQ. The CDR3 totals 12 residues. The sequencing input was naive CD4+ T cells sorted from blood. Regarding subset: CD45RA+ positively selected. The rearrangement links TRBV5-1 to TRBJ2-7, with D hard to call. The TCR comes from a man aged 18-30 years in good health. CDR3 DNA sequence: TGCGCCAGCAGCTCCTCCCGTTACGAGCAGTACTTC. This codes for CASSSSRYEQYF.